The rows below give T cell receptor beta chains drawn from one sample of a study of T cell changes during pregnancy in multiple sclerosis. The table came from immunoSEQ multiplex PCR; TCRdb's copy has only in-frame clones and leaves some out. In the table there are 40,000 to 45,000 clones, over 90% of which are singletons. The sample in question was CD8+ T cells from peripheral blood mononuclear cells, obtained in the third trimester of pregnancy. These receptors all stem from a female donor with multiple sclerosis, enrolled in a pregnancy study. The CDR3 runs from the conserved cysteine through the conserved F or W. The D gene is left open where the match is weak. Clone size is shown for a subset of rows, as once, few, many or a class of expanded clone.

d_gene: TRBD2; j_gene: TRBJ2-3; v_gene: TRBV14; abundance: medium-sized; CDR3aa: CASSPFSGGGPDTQYF; CDR3nt: TGTGCCAGCAGCCCCTTTAGCGGGGGGGGCCCAGATACGCAGTATTTT
d_gene: NA; j_gene: TRBJ1-3; v_gene: TRBV7-9; abundance: NA; CDR3aa: CASSFVRNTIYF; CDR3nt: TGTGCCAGCAGCTTCGTCCGGAACACCATATATTTT
d_gene: TRBD1; j_gene: TRBJ2-7; v_gene: TRBV6-1; abundance: NA; CDR3aa: CASSEVPGQGYEQYF; CDR3nt: TGTGCCAGCAGTGAAGTCCCGGGACAGGGGTACGAGCAGTACTTC
d_gene: NA; j_gene: TRBJ2-2; v_gene: TRBV13; abundance: NA; CDR3aa: CASTSTENNTGELFF; CDR3nt: TGTGCCAGCACCTCGACAGAGAACAACACCGGGGAGCTGTTTTTT
d_gene: TRBD1; j_gene: TRBJ2-2; v_gene: TRBV15; abundance: NA; CDR3aa: CATSPGTDNTGELFF; CDR3nt: TGTGCCACCAGCCCCGGGACAGATAACACCGGGGAGCTGTTTTTT
d_gene: NA; j_gene: TRBJ2-7; v_gene: TRBV7-3; abundance: NA; CDR3aa: CASSLGAGMGEQYF; CDR3nt: TGTGCCAGCAGCTTAGGGGCAGGGATGGGCGAGCAGTACTTC
d_gene: NA; j_gene: TRBJ2-1; v_gene: TRBV10-3; abundance: NA; CDR3aa: CAISDPNSPYNEQFF; CDR3nt: TGTGCCATCAGTGACCCGAACAGCCCCTACAATGAGCAGTTCTTC
d_gene: TRBD1; j_gene: TRBJ2-7; v_gene: TRBV7-6; abundance: NA; CDR3aa: CASSFDRAPYEQYF; CDR3nt: TGTGCCAGCAGCTTCGACAGGGCCCCCTACGAGCAGTACTTC
d_gene: NA; j_gene: TRBJ2-7; v_gene: TRBV27; abundance: NA; CDR3aa: CASRRSGEGEQYF; CDR3nt: TGTGCCAGCAGGCGGTCAGGGGAAGGCGAGCAGTACTTC
d_gene: TRBD1; j_gene: TRBJ2-5; v_gene: TRBV27; abundance: NA; CDR3aa: CASSLGQGAAETQYF; CDR3nt: TGTGCCAGCAGTTTGGGGCAGGGGGCGGCGGAGACCCAGTACTTC
d_gene: NA; j_gene: TRBJ2-3; v_gene: TRBV7-6; abundance: NA; CDR3aa: CASSLGISPKEDTQYF; CDR3nt: TGTGCCAGCAGCTTAGGTATCAGCCCAAAGGAGGATACGCAGTATTTT
d_gene: NA; j_gene: TRBJ2-7; v_gene: TRBV15; abundance: NA; CDR3aa: CATSRDSSNEQYF; CDR3nt: TGTGCCACCAGCAGAGACTCAAGCAACGAGCAGTACTTC
d_gene: NA; j_gene: TRBJ2-1; v_gene: TRBV27; abundance: NA; CDR3aa: CASSLSIFNEQFF; CDR3nt: TGTGCCAGCAGTTTATCTATTTTCAATGAGCAGTTCTTC
d_gene: NA; j_gene: TRBJ1-4; v_gene: TRBV9; abundance: NA; CDR3aa: CASSVENEKLFF; CDR3nt: TGTGCCAGCAGCGTTGAGAATGAAAAACTGTTTTTT
d_gene: NA; j_gene: TRBJ2-2; v_gene: TRBV6-5; abundance: NA; CDR3aa: CASSYGLATGELFF; CDR3nt: TGTGCCAGCAGTTATGGGCTAGCGACCGGGGAGCTGTTTTTT
d_gene: TRBD2; j_gene: TRBJ2-7; v_gene: TRBV9; abundance: NA; CDR3aa: CASSVASGDYEQYF; CDR3nt: TGTGCCAGCAGCGTAGCCAGCGGGGACTACGAGCAGTACTTC
d_gene: NA; j_gene: TRBJ2-7; v_gene: TRBV29-1; abundance: NA; CDR3aa: CSVLTGDYYEQYF; CDR3nt: TGCAGCGTCCTGACAGGGGACTATTACGAGCAGTACTTC
d_gene: NA; j_gene: TRBJ2-2; v_gene: TRBV2; abundance: NA; CDR3aa: CARQGGTVNTGELFF; CDR3nt: TGTGCCAGACAAGGAGGGACAGTCAACACCGGGGAGCTGTTTTTT
d_gene: TRBD1; j_gene: TRBJ1-6; v_gene: TRBV2; abundance: NA; CDR3aa: CASRTGQGMDGSPLHF; CDR3nt: TGTGCCAGCCGCACGGGACAGGGGATGGATGGTTCACCCCTCCACTTT
d_gene: TRBD1; j_gene: TRBJ2-1; v_gene: TRBV4-1; abundance: NA; CDR3aa: CASSQGSGTGRANEQFF; CDR3nt: TGCGCCAGCAGCCAAGGGAGTGGGACAGGAAGAGCCAATGAGCAGTTCTTC
d_gene: TRBD1; j_gene: TRBJ2-1; v_gene: TRBV25-1; abundance: NA; CDR3aa: CASPGGADARYNEQFF; CDR3nt: TGTGCCAGCCCAGGGGGAGCGGACGCGCGATACAATGAGCAGTTCTTC
d_gene: TRBD2; j_gene: TRBJ2-7; v_gene: TRBV27; abundance: NA; CDR3aa: CASSKPGLAGVGEQYF; CDR3nt: TGTGCCAGCAGTAAACCGGGACTAGCGGGAGTTGGGGAGCAGTACTTC
d_gene: TRBD2; j_gene: TRBJ2-7; v_gene: TRBV19; abundance: NA; CDR3aa: CASSSGTSSYEQYF; CDR3nt: TGTGCCAGTAGTTCCGGGACTAGCTCCTACGAGCAGTACTTC
d_gene: TRBD2; j_gene: TRBJ2-1; v_gene: TRBV12-5; abundance: once; CDR3aa: CASGLVASGYNEQFF; CDR3nt: TGTGCTAGTGGTTTGGTGGCTAGCGGCTACAATGAGCAGTTCTTC